These T cell receptor beta chains were read from a single sample in a study of shared clonotypes between healthy human individuals. Clones were sequenced by immunoSEQ multiplex PCR, and TCRdb holds only the in-frame ones, with some missing. Altogether about 100,000 clones are present, approximately 70% being singletons, with the ten largest covering almost 25%. Sequenced material: memory CD8+ T cells sorted from blood. The source of these receptors is a woman in her thirties in good health. Each CDR3 is given with its conserved first and last residue. The D gene is left open where the match is weak. For some rows the clone size is stated as once, few or many, or as a class when expanded; others skip it.

d_call clone_size j_call v_call cdr3_length cdr3_nt cdr3_aa
. once TRBJ2-2 TRBV11-2 17 TGTGCCAGCAGCGCAAAAAAACGGGACTTCCAAAGCAGGGAGCTGTTTTTT CASSAKKRDFQSRELFF
TRBD1 . TRBJ2-7 TRBV29-1 13 TGCAGCGTCCGGGACAGGGAGGGCAACGAGCAGTACTTC CSVRDREGNEQYF
TRBD2 . TRBJ2-1 TRBV2 16 TGTGCCAGCAAACTAGCGGGAGCCCCCTCCTACAATGAGCAGTTCTTC CASKLAGAPSYNEQFF
. . TRBJ2-7 TRBV11-2 16 TGTGCCAGCAGCCAAGATGATGCGTCCCCTTCCTACGAGCAGTACTTC CASSQDDASPSYEQYF
TRBD1 . TRBJ1-3 TRBV19 14 TGTGCCACCGGGACAGGAACTACTGGAAACACCATATATTTT CATGTGTTGNTIYF
. once TRBJ2-2 TRBV10-3 15 TGTGCCATCATGGCTGGAGGTGTTGAGACCGGGGAGCTGTTTTTT CAIMAGGVETGELFF
. . TRBJ1-2 TRBV9 16 TGTGCCAGCAGCGTAGCTGGGGTTCGGGGACCCTATGGCTACACCTTC CASSVAGVRGPYGYTF
. . TRBJ2-3 TRBV11-2 11 TGTGCCAGCAGCTTCGGGGCGGGGCAGTATTTT CASSFGAGQYF
. . TRBJ2-3 TRBV11-2 14 TGTGCCAGCACCCCTAGAACCTCCTCTAATACGCAGTATTTT CASTPRTSSNTQYF
. . TRBJ1-1 TRBV11-2 12 TGTGCCAGCAGGGGCAGGGACACTGAAGCTTTCTTT CASRGRDTEAFF
. . TRBJ2-7 TRBV11-2 17 TGTGCCAGCAGCCCCTTACCAGGACTGACACCTTCCTACGAGCAGTACTTC CASSPLPGLTPSYEQYF
. few TRBJ2-7 TRBV5-3 10 TGTGCCGGCCATACCTACGAGCAGTACTTC CAGHTYEQYF
TRBD1 many TRBJ2-7 TRBV5-1 13 TGCGCCAGCAGCTTTAGGGGGCAGTACGAGCAGTACTTC CASSFRGQYEQYF
. . TRBJ2-7 TRBV6-5 15 TGTGCCAGCAGTATAGGGCGCTCGCCAATCTACGAGCAGTACTTC CASSIGRSPIYEQYF
TRBD1 . TRBJ1-2 TRBV19 15 TGTGCCAGTACCCGACAGGGGTTGAAGGTCTATGGCTACACCTTC CASTRQGLKVYGYTF
. . TRBJ1-4 TRBV2 12 TGTGCCAGCAGGCTACAAGGGGAAAAACTGTTTTTT CASRLQGEKLFF
. . TRBJ2-1 TRBV6-4 15 TGTGCCAGCAGTACACTACCGGGAGCGAACAATGAGCAGTTCTTC CASSTLPGANNEQFF
. . TRBJ1-5 TRBV5-1 13 TGCGCCAGCAGCTTGGAAGGGGGGCAGCCCCAGCATTTT CASSLEGGQPQHF
. . TRBJ2-7 TRBV7-9 14 TGTGCCAGCAGCTTTGTACAGGGCCTCTACGAGCAGTACTTC CASSFVQGLYEQYF
TRBD2 . TRBJ2-7 TRBV19 12 TGTGCCGCCGGGAGGTCACAACGGGAGCAGTACTTC CAAGRSQREQYF
. . TRBJ2-7 TRBV27 13 TGTGCCAGCAGTTTATGGGGTTCTTACGAGCAGTACTTC CASSLWGSYEQYF
. . TRBJ1-5 TRBV6-1 15 TGTGCCAGCAGTGATACAGGGTCGGGGAGTCAGCCCCAGCATTTT CASSDTGSGSQPQHF
. few TRBJ2-7 TRBV6-4 13 TGTGCCAGCAGTTACGGCCTCTTTGGCGAGCAGTACTTC CASSYGLFGEQYF
. . TRBJ2-1 TRBV7-3 15 TGTGCCAGCAGCTTAACCGGTTACTCCTACAATGAGCAGTTCTTC CASSLTGYSYNEQFF
TRBD2 . TRBJ2-7 TRBV27 15 TGTGCCAGCAGTTTGCTTCGGGACTACCCTTACGAGCAGTACTTC CASSLLRDYPYEQYF
. . TRBJ2-5 TRBV28 13 TGTGCCAGCAGAGAGAGATGGGGGGCGACCCAGTACTTC CASRERWGATQYF
. . TRBJ2-7 TRBV28 15 TGTGCCAGCAGTTGGGCCTGGGTCCGCTACTACGAGCAGTACTTC CASSWAWVRYYEQYF
TRBD1 . TRBJ2-7 TRBV7-8 14 TGTGCCAGCAGTCCTCAGGGGGCAATCGGCGAGCAGTACTTC CASSPQGAIGEQYF
. . TRBJ1-2 TRBV6-1 15 TGTGCCAGCAGAGAAACAGGGTTGAGCGACTATGGCTACACCTTC CASRETGLSDYGYTF
TRBD1 . TRBJ1-2 TRBV5-6 15 TGTGCCAGCAGCATAGCCGGGACAGTACGGTATGGCTACACCTTC CASSIAGTVRYGYTF
TRBD2 once TRBJ2-1 TRBV7-3 14 TGTGCCAGCAGCGCGGGACTAGTTGAAAATGAGCAGTTCTTC CASSAGLVENEQFF
. . TRBJ1-2 TRBV28 15 TGTGCCAGCAGTTTACTGGCGGGGCCACACTATGGCTACACCTTC CASSLLAGPHYGYTF
. . TRBJ2-7 TRBV4-2 19 TGTGCCAGCAGCCAAGATCGGTGGAACAGCCTAGGTATCTATGGCGAGCAGTACTTC CASSQDRWNSLGIYGEQYF
. . TRBJ1-5 TRBV14 13 TGTGCCAGCAGCCAAGCTACCAATCAGCCCCAGCATTTT CASSQATNQPQHF
. many TRBJ2-7 TRBV7-8 13 TGTGCCAGCAGCTTAGGGGGAACCTACGAGCAGTACTTC CASSLGGTYEQYF
. few TRBJ2-7 TRBV25-1 13 TGTGCCAGCAGTGACCGACAGACCTCCGAGCAGTACTTC CASSDRQTSEQYF
TRBD1 . TRBJ1-3 TRBV27 14 TGTGCCAGCAGTTTGACAGGGAATGGAAACACCATATATTTT CASSLTGNGNTIYF
. once TRBJ2-5 TRBV5-4 13 TGTGCCAGCAGCTTCGAACACGAAGAGACCCAGTACTTC CASSFEHEETQYF
. . TRBJ1-2 TRBV29-1 11 TGCAGCGTTGAAGGAGATGGTGGCTACACCTTC CSVEGDGGYTF
. . TRBJ1-5 TRBV18 13 TGTGCCAGCTCACCGGGACTTTATATGCCCCAGCATTTT CASSPGLYMPQHF
TRBD2 . TRBJ2-1 TRBV13 15 TGTGCCAGCAGCTCGACTAGCGGTTACTACAATGAGCAGTTCTTC CASSSTSGYYNEQFF
TRBD1 . TRBJ2-2 TRBV2 14 TGTGCCAGATTGCAGGGGGCGAACACCGGGGAGCTGTTTTTT CARLQGANTGELFF
TRBD2 . TRBJ2-3 TRBV9 16 TGTGCCAGCAGCGTAGAGGCGGGAGGGCCAGGGGATACGCAGTATTTT CASSVEAGGPGDTQYF
. . TRBJ2-7 TRBV13 12 TGTGCCAGCAGCTTTGTCAGGGACGAGCAGTACTTC CASSFVRDEQYF
TRBD1 . TRBJ2-5 TRBV27 14 TGTGCCAGCAGTTTAGTGACAGGGGGAGAGACCCAGTACTTC CASSLVTGGETQYF
. few TRBJ2-7 TRBV19 13 TGTGCCAGTAGCCCCGGGGGGCTGGTCGAGCAGTACTTC CASSPGGLVEQYF
. . TRBJ1-1 TRBV5-4 13 TGTGCCAGCAGCCCGGACAGCAACACTGAAGCTTTCTTT CASSPDSNTEAFF
. many TRBJ2-7 TRBV9 12 TGTGCCAGCAGCGTAGAGGGGGACGAGCAGTACTTC CASSVEGDEQYF
. . TRBJ2-7 TRBV6-1 15 TGTGCCAGCAGACTGTACGCGGGACAGAACTACGAGCAGTACTTC CASRLYAGQNYEQYF
TRBD1 . TRBJ2-3 TRBV25-1 16 TGTGCCAGCAGTCCGCGGCAGGGGGATAGCACAGATACGCAGTATTTT CASSPRQGDSTDTQYF
TRBD1 . TRBJ2-7 TRBV19 15 TGTGCCAGTAGTAAGAAGACAGGGATCACTAACGAGCAGTACTTC CASSKKTGITNEQYF
. . TRBJ1-5 TRBV5-8 14 TGTGCCAGCAGCTCCCGAGAGGCAGAGTGGCCCCAGCATTTT CASSSREAEWPQHF
. many TRBJ2-7 TRBV7-9 14 TGTGCCAGCAGCTTAGGTTTCGGCGGATACGAGCAGTACTTC CASSLGFGGYEQYF
. once TRBJ2-5 TRBV7-6 16 TGTGCCAGCAGCCCAAGAGGCGGAGGGGCCCAAGAGACCCAGTACTTC CASSPRGGGAQETQYF
TRBD2 few TRBJ2-1 TRBV6-1 15 TGTGCCAGCACTGAAACTAGCGGATCCTACAATGAGCAGTTCTTC CASTETSGSYNEQFF
. . TRBJ1-5 TRBV27 14 TGTGCCAGCAGTTCGCGCACTAGCAATCAGCCCCAGCATTTT CASSSRTSNQPQHF
. few TRBJ2-1 TRBV19 15 TGTGCCAGTAGTAGCCTCGATCGGTCCTACAATGAGCAGTTCTTC CASSSLDRSYNEQFF
TRBD2 many TRBJ2-1 TRBV4-2 17 TGTGCCAGCAGCCAAGATCTAGCGGGAGGGCGATACAATGAGCAGTTCTTC CASSQDLAGGRYNEQFF
TRBD1 once TRBJ2-7 TRBV5-1 20 TGCGCCAGCAGCCCGGGTTGGGGACAGGGGGCTGTAGCGGGCTCCTACGAGCAGTACTTC CASSPGWGQGAVAGSYEQYF